The 18 T cell receptor beta chains below all came from one sample that was sequenced in a study of monozygotic twins with inflammatory bowel disease. TCRdb re-called the 5' RACE reads; every CDR3 protein appears as one record, without DNA. The specimen's table records 200,000 to 250,000 distinct CDR3 sequences. Sequenced: blood. Source of these receptors: a human donor with ulcerative colitis or Crohn's disease, or a healthy co-twin of an affected twin (not recorded which).

The V call is TRBV20-1, the J call TRBJ2-2; TCRdb proposes TRBD1, but this gene call is untestable without DNA. Germline V lookup: CDR1 DFQATT, CDR2 SNEGSKA (reference sequence). The CDR3 sequence is 14 residues long. The CDR3 sequence is CSASRQPDAGELFF.

The chain employs TRBV6-1 and TRBJ1-2; TCRdb picks TRBD1, but there is no DNA to check that call. Germline CDR1 is MNHNS and CDR2 is SASEGT. There are 11 residues in the CDR3. The CDR3 loop reads CASSEDRPGFF.

CDR3 residues: CASRAGRTGELFF. The V and J genes are TRBV12-3 or TRBV12-4 and TRBJ2-2; TCRdb returns TRBD2, unconfirmable since there is no DNA. This CDR3 is built from 13 residues.

The chain links TRBV10-3 to TRBJ1-1; TCRdb designates TRBD1, a call that cannot be tested without DNA. The CDR3 is made up of 13 amino acids. Per the germline V gene, CDR1 is ENHRY and CDR2 is SYGVKD. CDR3 residues: CAIRTGGPTEAFF.

The chain carries TRBV19 and TRBJ1-2; TCRdb's D call, TRBD1, is unchecked because there is no DNA. CDR1 is LNHDA, CDR2 SQIVND, per germline (reference sequence). The CDR3 is made up of 11 amino acids. CDR3 loop: CASSPGLAYTF.

The chain links TRBV25-1 to TRBJ1-1; TCRdb reports TRBD1, a call that lacks DNA to check it against. This CDR3 has 14 residues. Germline V CDR1 and CDR2: MGHDK, SYGVNS. CDR3 region: CASSEVQGLTEAFF. Complete variable domain (other parts from reference TRBV25-1 and TRBJ1-1): EADIYQTPRYLVIGTGKKITLECSQTMGHDKMYWYQQDPGMELHLIHYSYGVNSTEKGDLSSESTVSRIRTEHFPLTLESARPSHTSQYLCASSEVQGLTEAFFGQGTRLTVV.

The chain has TRBV5-1 and TRBJ1-1. This CDR3 has 13 residues. The germline V gene has CDR1 SGHRS and CDR2 YFSETQ. The CDR3 loop reads CASRGVGNTEAFF.

The chain carries TRBV18 and TRBJ2-7; TCRdb returns TRBD2, unconfirmable since there is no DNA. CDR3 size: 15 residues. Looked up from germline, CDR1 is KGHSH and CDR2 is LQKENI. The CDR3 sequence is CASSPSSLLTYEQYF.

The chain recombines TRBV5-1 with TRBJ2-3. The CDR3 length is 15 residues. Germline V CDR1 and CDR2: SGHRS, YFSETQ. CDR3 sequence: CASSLEGISTDTQYF.

This chain joins TRBV6-1 and TRBJ2-3; the D gene TCRdb calls, TRBD1, cannot be checked with no DNA. The CDR3 is 14 residues long. Germline CDR1 reads MNHNS; CDR2 reads SASEGT. This CDR3 is CASSGGTRTDTQYF.

This rearrangement joins TRBV7-9 to TRBJ2-7; TCRdb selects TRBD1, and the lack of DNA leaves this call unchecked. This CDR3 comprises 14 residues. CDR1 is SEHNR and CDR2 is FQNEAQ in the germline V gene (reference sequence). CDR3 in amino acids: CASSFGAPSYEQYF.

V is TRBV29-1 and J is TRBJ2-7. Germline CDR1 and CDR2: SQVTM and ANQGSEA. The CDR3 loop spans 13 amino acids. The CDR3 loop reads CSVGTSDSYEQYF.

V is TRBV20-1 and J is TRBJ2-3; TCRdb lists TRBD1, though no DNA is available to test this call. This CDR3 contains 15 residues. The germline gives CDR1 DFQATT, CDR2 SNEGSKA (reference sequence). CDR3: CSARAGPRGGDTQYF.

This chain links TRBV4-2 with TRBJ1-1; checking the TCRdb D call of TRBD1 is not possible without DNA. The V gene's germline CDR1 is LGHNA and CDR2 YNFKEQ. This CDR3 has 16 amino acids. The CDR3 region is CASSQELGRVSGEAFF.

The J gene is TRBJ1-2, the V gene TRBV4-1; lacking DNA, the TRBD1 call made by TCRdb goes unchecked. Germline V gene data show CDR1 as MGHRA and CDR2 as YSYEKL. The CDR3 loop spans 17 amino acids. CDR3 sequence reads: CASSQDHPGTVNYGYTF.

The chain employs TRBV18 and TRBJ1-5; checking the TCRdb D call of TRBD1 is not possible without DNA. Germline V lookup: CDR1 KGHSH, CDR2 LQKENI. The CDR3 consists of 15 residues. This CDR3 reads CASSPAGQSNQPQHF.

The rearrangement joins TRBV4-1 to TRBJ1-2; TCRdb gives TRBD1 as the D gene, but with no DNA this cannot be confirmed. Germline lookup yields CDR1 MGHRA and CDR2 YSYEKL. The CDR3 consists of 15 residues. This CDR3 is CASSPPTQTGFGYTF.

V usage is TRBV7-2 and J usage is TRBJ2-7; no DNA is available, so the TRBD2 call from TCRdb remains unchecked. This CDR3 comprises 13 residues. The V gene's germline CDR1 is SGHTA and CDR2 FQGNSA. CDR3 residues: CASSKLAGYEQYF.